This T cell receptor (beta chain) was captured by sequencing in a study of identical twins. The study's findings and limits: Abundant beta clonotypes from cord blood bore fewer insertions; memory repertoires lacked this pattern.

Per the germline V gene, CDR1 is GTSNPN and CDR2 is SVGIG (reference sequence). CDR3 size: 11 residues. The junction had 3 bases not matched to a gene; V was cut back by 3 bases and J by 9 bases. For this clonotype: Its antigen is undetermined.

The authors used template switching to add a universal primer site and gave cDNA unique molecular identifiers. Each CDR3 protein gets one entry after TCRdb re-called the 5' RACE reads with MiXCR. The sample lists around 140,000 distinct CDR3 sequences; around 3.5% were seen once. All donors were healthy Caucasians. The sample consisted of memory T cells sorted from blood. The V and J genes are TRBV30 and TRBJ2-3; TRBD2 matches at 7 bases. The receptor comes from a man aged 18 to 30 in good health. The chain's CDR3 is CAWSTGGTQYF. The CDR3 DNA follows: TGTGCCTGGAGCACCGGGGGGACGCAGTATTTT.